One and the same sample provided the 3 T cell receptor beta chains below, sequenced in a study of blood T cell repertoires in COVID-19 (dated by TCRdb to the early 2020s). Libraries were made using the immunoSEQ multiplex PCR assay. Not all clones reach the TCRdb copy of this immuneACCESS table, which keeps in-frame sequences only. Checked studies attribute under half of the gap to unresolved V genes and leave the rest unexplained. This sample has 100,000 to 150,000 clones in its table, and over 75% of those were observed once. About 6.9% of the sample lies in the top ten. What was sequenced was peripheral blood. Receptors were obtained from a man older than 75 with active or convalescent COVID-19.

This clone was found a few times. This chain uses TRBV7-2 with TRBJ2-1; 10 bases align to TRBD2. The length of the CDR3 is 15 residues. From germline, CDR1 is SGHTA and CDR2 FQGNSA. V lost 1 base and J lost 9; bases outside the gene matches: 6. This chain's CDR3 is CASSLGLAGVGEQFF. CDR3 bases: TGTGCCAGCAGCTTAGGCCTAGCGGGAGTAGGTGAGCAGTTCTTC.

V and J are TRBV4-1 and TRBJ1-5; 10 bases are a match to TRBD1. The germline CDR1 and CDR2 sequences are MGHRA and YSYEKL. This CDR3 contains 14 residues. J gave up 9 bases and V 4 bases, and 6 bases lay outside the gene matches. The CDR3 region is CASSLGGQGRPQHF. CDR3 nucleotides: TGCGCCAGCAGCCTAGGGGGACAGGGGCGGCCCCAGCATTTT.

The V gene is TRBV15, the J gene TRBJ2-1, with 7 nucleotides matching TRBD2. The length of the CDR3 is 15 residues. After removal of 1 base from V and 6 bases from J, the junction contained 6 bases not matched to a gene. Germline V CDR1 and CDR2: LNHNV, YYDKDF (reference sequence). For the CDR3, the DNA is TGTGCCACCAGCAGAGTTCGGGAGGCAATCAATGAGCAGTTCTTC. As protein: CATSRVREAINEQFF.